One sample yielded the 14 T cell receptor beta chains listed below, sequenced in a study of cytomegalovirus exposure and HLA in healthy donors. Method: immunoSEQ multiplex PCR; TCRdb's copy keeps in-frame clones and lacks some. The top ten clones hold roughly 4.5% of a sample with some 69,000 clones, roughly 95% of them seen once. Sequencing was carried out using PBMCs. These receptors originate from a young woman in good health and CMV-seropositive.

The chain is built from TRBV11-2 and TRBJ2-2, with TRBD1 identical over 8 bases. The germline V gene encodes CDR1 SGHAT and CDR2 FQNNGV. CDR3 length equals 15 residues. J lost 6 bases, V lost 5 bases, and 8 bases had no gene match. In DNA form, the CDR3 reads TGTGCCAGCAGCCACTGGACAGGGATATCCGGGGAGCTGTTTTTT. Its protein is CASSHWTGISGELFF. Full variable domain (remainder filled in from reference TRBV11-2 and TRBJ2-2): EAGVAQSPRYKIIEKRQSVAFWCNPISGHATLYWYQQILGQGPKLLIQFQNNGVVDDSQLPKDRFSAERLKGVDSTLKIQPAKLEDSAVYLCASSHWTGISGELFFGEGSRLTVL.

This clone was observed once. The chain carries TRBV28 and TRBJ1-1; D is unclear. CDR1 and CDR2 from the germline V gene are MDHEN and SYDVKM. V gave up 8 bases and J gave up 5 bases, with 6 bases separating them. The CDR3 length is 10 residues. The CDR3 is CASSETEAFF. CDR3 bases: TGTGCCAGCTCGGAGACTGAAGCTTTCTTT.

The rearrangement joins TRBV30 to TRBJ1-2, with TRBD1 matching 10 bases. CDR1 and CDR2 (germline): GTSNPN, SVGIG (reference sequence). This CDR3 is 15 amino acids long. J gave up 1 base and V 0 bases, and 2 bases lay outside the gene matches. The CDR3 bases are TGTGCCTGGAGTGTAGACAGGGGGCTTAACTATGGCTACACCTTC. As protein: CAWSVDRGLNYGYTF.

The gene calls are TRBV11-2 and TRBJ2-7; 9 nucleotides align to TRBD1. The CDR3 is made up of 14 amino acids. With V trimmed by 5 bases and J by 4 bases, 6 bases remained unmatched. Per germline, CDR1 SGHAT and CDR2 FQNNGV. The CDR3 nucleotides are TGTGCCAGCAGCGACCGGGACAGGGTATACGAGCAGTACTTC. Translated: CASSDRDRVYEQYF. Full variable domain (missing parts from reference TRBV11-2 and TRBJ2-7): EAGVAQSPRYKIIEKRQSVAFWCNPISGHATLYWYQQILGQGPKLLIQFQNNGVVDDSQLPKDRFSAERLKGVDSTLKIQPAKLEDSAVYLCASSDRDRVYEQYFGPGTRLTVT.

Written as DNA, the CDR3 is TGTGCCAGCACCGGGACTAGCGGACCTAGCACAGATACGCAGTATTTT. Translating gives CASTGTSGPSTDTQYF. The chain couples TRBV28 to TRBJ2-3; the match to TRBD2 covers 11 bases. Germline-derived CDR1 and CDR2 are MDHEN and SYDVKM. The length of the CDR3 is 16 residues. The V and J ends lost 7 bases and 0 bases, in that order; junction bases with no gene match: 6.

The table lists this clone with a count of one. The chain uses TRBV28 and TRBJ2-7, with D uncertain. Trimming took off 6 bases at V and 1 base at J, with 10 bases between the two ends. The CDR3 is 13 residues long. Germline V lookup: CDR1 MDHEN, CDR2 SYDVKM. The DNA for the CDR3 is TGTGCCAGCAGCCCCCCTAGATCCTACGAGCAGTACTTC. It codes for CASSPPRSYEQYF.

The rearrangement uses TRBV7-9 and TRBJ1-3; D unclear. Trimming left V 2 bases short and J 2 bases short, with 7 bases between. Germline CDR1 is SEHNR and CDR2 is FQNEAQ (reference sequence). CDR3 length equals 14 residues. In nucleotides, the CDR3 is TGTGCCAGCAGCTTACTCCCCCCTGGAAACACCATATATTTT. Translating gives CASSLLPPGNTIYF.

The V and J genes are TRBV7-6 and TRBJ2-2; tentatively, D is TRBD1 (6 bases). V was trimmed by 1 base and J by 2 bases, leaving 8 bases between them. The CDR3 runs to 15 residues. Germline lookup yields CDR1 SGHVS and CDR2 FNYEAQ. CDR3 in DNA: TGTGCCAGCAGCTTAGAGACAGGCAACACCGGGGAGCTGTTTTTT. This sequence encodes CASSLETGNTGELFF.

V is TRBV7-2 and J is TRBJ2-5; TRBD1 is a possible D gene (5 bases). Per germline, CDR1 SGHTA and CDR2 FQGNSA. This CDR3 region has 15 residues. The V gene lost 5 bases and the J gene lost 4 bases, with 17 bases spanning the gap. CDR3: CASSTSGNGRETQYF. CDR3 bases: TGTGCCAGCAGCACGTCAGGGAATGGTCGAGAGACCCAGTACTTC.

V usage is TRBV9 and J usage is TRBJ1-4; a possible D gene is TRBD1 (5 bases). Deletions cut 5 bases from V and 8 bases from J, with 13 bases between. CDR1 SGDLS and CDR2 YYNGEE come from the germline V gene. This CDR3 contains 13 residues. CDR3 DNA sequence: TGTGCCAGCAGTAGGACATTCGGGGAAAAACTGTTTTTT. Residues: CASSRTFGEKLFF.

This clone has a single count. The chain employs TRBV6-1 and TRBJ2-7; tentatively, D is TRBD1 (5 bases). V was trimmed by 3 bases and J by 7 bases, leaving 10 bases between them. Germline V CDR1 and CDR2: MNHNS, SASEGT. The CDR3 loop spans 12 amino acids. CDR3 nucleotides: TGTGCCAGCAGTGAGTCTAGGGGAGAGCAGTACTTC. It specifies CASSESRGEQYF.

This chain links TRBV4-3 with TRBJ2-1; 9 bases map to TRBD2. The CDR3 contains 17 residues. V was pared by 0 bases and J by 7 bases, with 10 bases of the junction left unmatched. Germline V gives CDR1 LGHNA, CDR2 YSLEER. The CDR3 region has the DNA TGCGCCAGCAGCCAAGATCCAGCGGGGGGAATGAAGAATGAGCAGTTCTTC. This sequence encodes CASSQDPAGGMKNEQFF.

The chain carries TRBV11-1 and TRBJ2-1; 9 bases map to TRBD1. CDR3 length equals 15 residues. The V and J ends lost 2 bases and 8 bases, in that order; junction bases with no gene match: 7. Germline CDR1 is SGHAT and CDR2 is FQDESV (reference sequence). The DNA of the CDR3 is TGTGCCAGCAGCTTATCCGGACAGGGGCATTATGAGCAGTTCTTC. Its translation is CASSLSGQGHYEQFF. The whole variable domain, remainder taken from reference TRBV11-1 and TRBJ2-1, is EAEVAQSPRYKITEKSQAVAFWCDPISGHATLYWYRQILGQGPELLVQFQDESVVDDSQLPKDRFSAERLKGVDSTLKIQPAELGDSAMYLCASSLSGQGHYEQFFGPGTRLTVL.

The CDR3 region is CASSSTGTGTDTQYF. The CDR3 DNA reads TGTGCCAGCAGTTCCACCGGGACAGGGACAGATACGCAGTATTTT. The chain joins TRBV27 to TRBJ2-3, with TRBD1 matching over 9 bases. Germline-derived CDR1 and CDR2 are MNHEY and SMNVEV (reference sequence). This CDR3 has 15 residues. V lost 4 bases, J lost 3 bases, and 5 bases stayed unmatched.